This T cell receptor beta chain derives from a study of cytomegalovirus exposure and HLA in healthy donors. Study context: The roughly 110 validation repertoires were reported in a later analysis to have been generated on the same platform as the roughly 720 first-cohort repertoires.

Assay: immunoSEQ multiplex PCR; the TCRdb copy retains only in-frame clones and omits some. The top ten hold approximately 6.3% of the sample, which has some 90,000 clones, about 90% seen once. Trimming left V 4 bases short and J 8 bases short, with 15 bases between. This CDR3 contains 15 residues. The germline gives CDR1 MDHEN, CDR2 SYDVKM. V usage is TRBV28 and J usage is TRBJ1-6; D unclear. The sequence came from a man aged 18 to 29 in good health and CMV-seropositive. Sequencing was performed on PBMCs. As DNA, the CDR3 is TGTGCCAGCAGTTCGGAGGGAAGTATTCATTCACCCCTCCACTTT. Translating gives CASSSEGSIHSPLHF.